This T cell receptor beta chain was sequenced for a study of cytomegalovirus exposure and HLA in healthy donors (dated by TCRdb to about 2017). Looking at the study overall: An earlier analysis of approximately 550 of the donors reported approximately 270 Gb of sequence data and roughly 100 million unique TCR beta sequences from about 179 million T cells. A separate validation cohort of over a hundred different subjects was used in addition to the 666-subject first cohort. In a later genetic analysis, genome-wide SNP genotypes for about three fifths of the roughly 670 donors were used, and that subset was treated as a discovery cohort. All discovery cohort repertoires had been generated using a single sequencing platform. Of the approximately 370 genotyped donors, approximately 80% were placed in the genetic ancestry cluster associated with self-reported Caucasian donors. An early release covering over 500 HLA-typed donors comprised approximately 300 gigabases of sequencing data and tens of millions of unique TCR sequences. About five DR-DQ haplotypes were treated as single units for association and clustering because of strong linkage in the cohort. On average, approximately 250,000 unique TCR beta nucleotide sequences were sequenced per donor among 398 genotyped donors of the cohort, with roughly 18% of those sequences being non-productive. To predict cytomegalovirus infection status, the study combined high-throughput TCR immunosequencing, statistical association of individual TCRs with disease status, and machine learning. To decide whether each TCR beta V gene segment behaved as functional or pseudogenic, an earlier analysis of some 580 of the donors relied on high-throughput TCR beta sequencing. The study used immunosequencing to profile the T cell repertoires of 600 to 850 subjects and linked those repertoires to cytomegalovirus serostatus. Rather than using new phenotypic data, the later analysis identified candidate immune exposures from TCR beta sequences and from how often those sequences occurred across donors. To study patterns of TCR occurrence, a later analysis re-analyzed previously published TCR beta repertoires from several hundred donors and added high-resolution HLA genotyping. The aim of the study was to test whether cataloging public T cell receptors could identify signatures of past pathogen exposure. Class I and class II HLA loci were covered by the typing at four-digit resolution. Typing coverage differed by locus: A, B, C, DRB1 and DQB1 were typed in roughly 620-630 donors, DQA1 in 500 to 550, DPA1 in some 600, and DPB1 in 472. Donor age, sex, ethnicity and CMV serostatus were collected together with the repertoire data. Overall results and qualifications from the work: A cluster of highly shared sequence variants was judged likely to be a technical artifact of the sequencing pipeline. Linkage disequilibrium might explain the correlated functional status among segregating V segments, but an unknown experimental factor could not be excluded. Most CMV-associated TCR beta chains appeared to be HLA-restricted in a later analysis, and the HLA associations seemed to be driven largely by CMV exposure. When HLA alleles, especially DR and DQ, strongly co-occurred, attributing TCR associations to individual alleles was difficult. Broadly in line with IMGT annotations, most TCR beta V segments showed up in productive rearrangements about 87% or about 30% of the time in an earlier analysis of a few hundred of the donors. The study gave a list of about 170 TCR beta chains associated with cytomegalovirus. A further reported finding was that TCR beta sequences accurately predicted the HLA-A and HLA-B alleles for most subjects in the first cohort. Compared with the roughly 600-donor mean, donors in an Asian-associated ancestry cluster had fewer N-insertions in productive TCRs, according to a later genetic analysis. The classifier was reported to diagnose cytomegalovirus status with high specificity and sensitivity in both the original and validation cohorts. Presence/absence analyses assumed roughly uniform sequencing depth across donors, an assumption that may not hold. A later analysis associated 16,951 TCR beta sequences with specific HLA alleles at a false discovery rate of 0.05. While some public TCRs were present in many individuals, most TCR sequences turned up only very rarely across donors. According to the authors, the approach could potentially be generalized to other disease states and immunological phenotypes. Some IMGT-functional V segments, including TRBV6-2 and TRBV6-3, could not be told apart with the 87-base-pair reads, so those segments were excluded. An association between a missense DCLRE1C variant and V-gene and J-gene trimming of TCR beta chains was found in a later genetic analysis and replicated in an independent cohort. A later analysis reported that several top co-occurrence clusters appeared linked to parvovirus B19, influenza, CMV and Epstein-Barr virus. Only TCR beta chains were sequenced in this cohort, and the absence of alpha or paired-chain data limited detectable features. Because HLA typing was unavailable for some donors at each locus, only the typed subset was used in association tests. The earlier analysis of almost 600 of the donors excluded 15 to 20 rarely observed V segments, including chromosome 9 orphons, because counts were too low. A few of the identified cytomegalovirus-associated TCR beta chains were confirmed in vitro to be specific for cytomegalovirus antigens. CMV serostatus was the only immune exposure information available for the cohort. According to a later analysis, TCR association rates differed among HLA loci, with DRB1 alleles showing the most associated TCRs and HLA-C alleles showing the fewest. Compared with equally common non-associated chains, HLA-associated TCR beta chains in a later analysis were more clonally expanded and had lower generation probabilities.

In total, fewer than 750 healthy bone marrow donors made up the cohort. At the time of sampling, all cohort members were nominally healthy, though unrecorded immune exposures were likely present. The donor tested CMV seropositive and was one of the 289 seropositive cohort members. A peripheral blood sample was provided by each donor, and peripheral blood mononuclear cells were used for TCR beta sequencing. The Qiagen DNeasy Blood Extraction Kit was used to extract genomic DNA from the blood cell samples. Note on this clone: No antigen is known for it. No clone much larger than this one lies a single base away; base qualities are absent.

Libraries were built with the immunoSEQ multiplex PCR assay. For the multiplex PCR, a mixture combining 60 forward primers for TCR Vbeta segments and 13 reverse primers for TCR Jbeta segments was used. The CDR3 region of rearranged TCR beta genes was amplified from genomic DNA by a multiplex PCR assay. Amplified TCR beta libraries were sequenced as 87-base-pair reads on the Illumina HiSeq System. Regarding the original processing steps: A later analysis tallied around 87 million unique TCR beta chains across the 660 or so repertoires, and around 10 million of those chains were shared by two or more donors. To remove PCR and sequencing errors, raw reads were error-corrected and collapsed into unique sequences using a nearest-neighbor algorithm that merged closely related sequences. CDR3 sequences were aligned to IMGT reference sequences to assign V, D and J gene segments. For a sequence to be retained, a match of at least six nucleotides to both a V gene segment and a J gene segment was required. A rearrangement was called productive if the CDR3 had no stop codons and remained in frame with V and J, and every other rearrangement was called non-productive. Following IMGT convention, CDR3 was defined as the stretch from the second conserved V-encoded cysteine to the conserved J-encoded phenylalanine. Sequences without an unambiguous match to a single V gene segment were excluded from the earlier analysis of about 640 of the donors. In an earlier analysis of a few hundred of the donors, V segments were called functional above 56.7% productive rearrangements and were called segregating when the between-donor standard deviation exceeded 5%. A statistical classification framework was developed to diagnose cytomegalovirus status using the catalog of TCR beta chain sequences. V and J gene assignment, in a later analysis, came from comparing TCR nucleotide sequences with IMGT/GENE-DB human TR gene sequences. Using the TCRdist pipeline, a later analysis assigned CDR3 sequences along with most-parsimonious VDJ recombination scenarios. In a later analysis, every TCR beta chain was defined by the combination of its CDR3 amino acid sequence and its V-gene family, and reads without a unique V-gene family were dropped. In a later analysis, fewer than 600 highly shared, low-generation-probability nucleotide sequences were removed to address suspected cross-contamination and a sequencing artifact. In a later analysis, a clonal expansion index for each public chain was calculated from normalized within-repertoire ranks of inferred template counts. In a later analysis, generation probabilities were computed with a VDJ recombination model fitted to out-of-frame rearrangements, and the resulting probabilities were checked against IGoR. In a later analysis, hypergeometric tests were used to score TCR-TCR, TCR-HLA and TCR-CMV co-occurrence, with a repertoire-size bias correction applied to TCR pairs. False discovery rates were estimated in a later analysis by permuting HLA or CMV assignments 20 times. A later analysis grouped co-occurring TCRs with DBSCAN, adding TCRdist sequence similarity when clustering within HLA-allele-positive subsets. For co-occurrence clustering, repertoires with fewer than 30,000 or more than 120,000 public chains were excluded, along with roughly 5 repertoires with anomalous nucleotide sharing. Sourced from immuneACCESS, this table was stored by TCRdb with only in-frame sequences that have V and J called. A share of the clones is absent; for the studies checked, an unresolved V gene accounts for under half, and the remainder has no known explanation. V, J and clone size derive from that table, while D and trimming were established from the DNA sequence. Across this sample there are approximately 140,000 clones, with about 79% seen only once. The ten largest clones represent roughly 4% of the sample.

CDR1 and CDR2, looked up from the germline V gene, are SGHDT and YYEEEE. The junction carries 18 bases between V and J, which are trimmed by 7 bases and 5 bases respectively. The CDR3 goes from the cysteine to the phenylalanine over 15 residues. Here the CDR3 DNA is all that survives: 45 bases in frame from base 1. Sequencing was performed on PBMCs. This TCR was recovered from a man aged 40-49 years in good health and CMV-seropositive. The sequence links TRBV5-6 to TRBJ2-2, and possibly TRBD1, on 7 matching bases. The nucleotide sequence reads as follows: TGTGCCAGCGTCCCGACAGGGAGGAAGACCGGGGAGCTGTTTTTT. This sequence encodes CASVPTGRKTGELFF.